The rows below give T cell receptor beta chains drawn from one sample of a study of control samples from healthy donors and cancer patients. TCRdb's copy holds only in-frame clones and misses some; the assay was immunoSEQ multiplex PCR. The top ten clones hold 5.8% of a sample with 120,000 to 150,000 clones, approximately 94% of them seen once. The specimen was blood. These receptors were collected from a man in his late teens or twenties in good health. CDR3s include the opening cysteine and the closing phenylalanine or tryptophan. The D gene is left open where the match is weak. Clone size is stated in some rows and not others, as once, few, many or a class when expanded.

>TRBV7-2|once|15|.|TRBJ2-7
TGTGCCAGCAGCTTTAGAGGGAGAGGGACCTACGAGCAGTACTTC
CASSFRGRGTYEQYF
>TRBV13|.|15|TRBD1|TRBJ1-5
TGTGCCAGCAGCTCCGGACAGGGGGTAATTCAGCCCCAGCATTTT
CASSSGQGVIQPQHF
>TRBV5-1|.|16|.|TRBJ2-5
TGCGCCAGCAGCTCGAGCGGAGCGGGCTTCCAAGAGACCCAGTACTTC
CASSSSGAGFQETQYF
>TRBV28|.|13|TRBD2|TRBJ2-7
TGTGCCAGCAGTCCGAGGACTAGCGGGGGGGCCGACTTC
CASSPRTSGGADF
>TRBV15|.|15|TRBD1|TRBJ1-5
TGTGCCACCAGCGAGATGGGACAGAGCAATCAGCCCCAGCATTTT
CATSEMGQSNQPQHF
>TRBV6-2/TRBV6-3|.|12|.|TRBJ2-7
TGTGCCAGCAGTTACCCCCTTTACGAGCAGTACTTC
CASSYPLYEQYF
>TRBV7-2|.|16|TRBD1|TRBJ2-5
TGTGCCAGCAGCTTGACAGGGCGTCGGAATCAAGAGACCCAGTACTTC
CASSLTGRRNQETQYF
>TRBV6-5|few|14|.|TRBJ2-2
TGTGCCAGCAGGGGGATTCGCGAAGGCGGGGAGCTGTTTTTT
CASRGIREGGELFF
>TRBV30|.|14|.|TRBJ2-3
TGTGCCTGGAGTCGACCGGCCCTCACAGATACGCAGTATTTT
CAWSRPALTDTQYF
>TRBV28|once|18|TRBD2|TRBJ2-3
TGTGCCAGCAGTCTTCCGGGACTAGCGGGAGTGGGTGTGGATACGCAGTATTTT
CASSLPGLAGVGVDTQYF
>TRBV6-5|.|15|TRBD1|TRBJ2-3
TGTGCCAGCAGCAGGGGGGGACAGGGGTCGGATACGCAGTATTTT
CASSRGGQGSDTQYF
>TRBV28|.|14|.|TRBJ1-2
TGTGCCAGCAGCCCTTCTTCCGGGCCCAGAGACTACACCTTC
CASSPSSGPRDYTF
>TRBV6-2/TRBV6-3|.|17|.|TRBJ1-1
TGTGCCAGCAGTTACTCGCGGCAGGGGAAATCGAACACTGAAGCTTTCTTT
CASSYSRQGKSNTEAFF
>TRBV7-2|few|14|.|TRBJ2-7
TGTGCCAGCAGCAATCTAGACTCCGGCTACGAGCAGTACTTC
CASSNLDSGYEQYF
>TRBV7-8|.|20|TRBD1|TRBJ1-1
TGTGCCAGCAGCCCTCCAGCCTGGTATCGGACAGGACCGTATAACACTGAAGCTTTCTTT
CASSPPAWYRTGPYNTEAFF
>TRBV4-3|.|14|TRBD1|TRBJ1-2
TGCGCCAGCAGCCAGGGGACAGGGATCCTTGGCTACACCTTC
CASSQGTGILGYTF
>TRBV6-6|.|13|.|TRBJ1-1
TGTGCCAGCCCCGCGGGAAGAAACACTGAAGCTTTCTTT
CASPAGRNTEAFF
>TRBV18|.|17|.|TRBJ1-5
TGTGCCAGCTCACCGGGCAGGGGAGTCTATAGCAATCAGCCCCAGCATTTT
CASSPGRGVYSNQPQHF
>TRBV27|.|13|TRBD2|TRBJ2-7
TGTGCCAGCAGCGGACTAGGTAGCAACGAGCAGTACTTC
CASSGLGSNEQYF
>TRBV11-2|.|13|.|TRBJ1-5
TGTGCCAGCAGCCTAGGGTTTAGTCAGCCCCAGCATTTT
CASSLGFSQPQHF
>TRBV11-2|.|14|TRBD2|TRBJ2-7
TGTGCCAGCAGCTTGGAGCGGGAGGGCCACGAGCAGTACTTC
CASSLEREGHEQYF
>TRBV13|.|12|.|TRBJ2-7
TGTGCCAGCAGCTTCTCCACCTACGAGCAGTACTTC
CASSFSTYEQYF
>TRBV6-6|.|11|.|TRBJ2-7
TGTGCCAGCAGTTCACCTTACGAGCAGTACTTC
CASSSPYEQYF
>TRBV4-3|.|18|.|TRBJ2-3
TGCGCCAGCAGCCAAGAACCCCCCTCCGCAACAAGCACAGATACGCAGTATTTT
CASSQEPPSATSTDTQYF
>TRBV3-1/TRBV3-2|.|13|.|TRBJ2-5
TGTGCCAGCAGCCCGGGACCTCAAGAGACCCAGTACTTC
CASSPGPQETQYF
>TRBV12-3/TRBV12-4|.|13|.|TRBJ1-2
TGTGCCAGCAGTTTAGCTGGGGGCAATGGCTACACCTTC
CASSLAGGNGYTF
>TRBV30|.|13|.|TRBJ2-3
TGTGCCTGGAGTTCCCCGGGCACAGATACGCAGTATTTT
CAWSSPGTDTQYF
>TRBV2|.|14|.|TRBJ1-2
TGTGCCAGCGGCGGGACGTATGGAAACTATGGCTACACCTTC
CASGGTYGNYGYTF
>TRBV6-4|.|13|.|TRBJ2-1
TGTGCCAGCAGTGAATTGCCATACAATGAGCAGTTCTTC
CASSELPYNEQFF
>TRBV15|once|20|.|TRBJ1-6
TGTGCCACCAGCAGACCGACGGATCCCCTTTCGATCTCCTATAATTCACCCCTCCACTTT
CATSRPTDPLSISYNSPLHF
>TRBV6-5|.|14|.|TRBJ2-7
TGTGCCAGCAGTTACGGGTCCGGAGGATCCGAGCAGTACTTC
CASSYGSGGSEQYF
>TRBV29-1|.|15|TRBD1|TRBJ2-1
TGCAGCGTTGACGAGACAGGGGGCAGCTACAATGAGCAGTTCTTC
CSVDETGGSYNEQFF
>TRBV27|.|17|.|TRBJ2-3
TGTGCCAGCAGTTTATGGGGGTCGGCGGGCAGCACAGATACGCAGTATTTT
CASSLWGSAGSTDTQYF
>TRBV6-4|.|13|.|TRBJ1-5
TGTGCCAGCAGTGACAGGGCCAATCAGCCCCAGCATTTT
CASSDRANQPQHF
>TRBV19|.|15|.|TRBJ1-3
TGTGCCAGTACTACCTCTCCGTCCTCTGGAAACACCATATATTTT
CASTTSPSSGNTIYF
>TRBV5-1|few|15|.|TRBJ1-1
TGCGCCAGCAGCTTTACTGGGATAATGAACACTGAAGCTTTCTTT
CASSFTGIMNTEAFF
>TRBV7-3|.|13|.|TRBJ1-1
TGTGCCAGCAGCTTAAATCTCGGGACTGAAGCTTTCTTT
CASSLNLGTEAFF
>TRBV19|few|15|TRBD1|TRBJ1-6
TGTGCCAGTAAAGGGAACGACAGGGTAATCTCACCCCTCCACTTT
CASKGNDRVISPLHF
>TRBV5-5|few|16|.|TRBJ1-3
TGTGCCAGCAGCTTGGTGGTAGCAAGCTCTGGAAACACCATATATTTT
CASSLVVASSGNTIYF
>TRBV6-2/TRBV6-3|.|11|.|TRBJ2-5
TGTGCCAGCAGTACCCGTGAGACCCAGTACTTC
CASSTRETQYF
>TRBV6-4|.|8|.|TRBJ1-1
TGTGCATTCTGTGAAGCTTTCTTT
CAFCEAFF
>TRBV4-1|many|16|.|TRBJ2-1
TGCGCCAGCAGCCAAGATGGAGCGGTAGGATACAATGAGCAGTTCTTC
CASSQDGAVGYNEQFF
>TRBV4-2|.|18|.|TRBJ2-2
TGTGCCAGCAGCCAAGATCTGATACGGAGATTTTCCCCCGGGGAGCTGTTTTTT
CASSQDLIRRFSPGELFF
>TRBV9|.|15|.|TRBJ2-1
TGTGCCAGCAGCCCTCGCGGGGAGACCTACAATGAGCAGTTCTTC
CASSPRGETYNEQFF
>TRBV7-9|.|16|.|TRBJ2-7
TGTGCCAGCAGCAAATCCGGCCGGGACTTCTCCTACGAGCAGTACTTC
CASSKSGRDFSYEQYF
>TRBV27|.|15|.|TRBJ2-7
TGTGCCAGCAGACAACTCGGGGAAAGCTCCTACGAGCAGTACTTC
CASRQLGESSYEQYF
>TRBV18|.|17|TRBD1|TRBJ1-2
TGTGCCAGCTCATTCTTGGGACAGAAGAAAGCTAACTATGGCTACACCTTC
CASSFLGQKKANYGYTF
>TRBV5-5|.|13|.|TRBJ2-7
TGTGTCAGCAGCTTCGGCAGCTCCTACGAGCAGTACTTC
CVSSFGSSYEQYF